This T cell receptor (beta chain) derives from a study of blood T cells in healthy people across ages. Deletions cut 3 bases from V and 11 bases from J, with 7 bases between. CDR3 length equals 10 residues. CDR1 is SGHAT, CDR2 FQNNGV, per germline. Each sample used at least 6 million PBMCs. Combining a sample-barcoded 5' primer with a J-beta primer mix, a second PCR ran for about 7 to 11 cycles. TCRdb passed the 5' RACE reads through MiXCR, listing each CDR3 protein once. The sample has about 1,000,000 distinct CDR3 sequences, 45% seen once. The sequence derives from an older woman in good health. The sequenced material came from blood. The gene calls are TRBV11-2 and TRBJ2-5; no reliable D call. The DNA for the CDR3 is TGTGCCAGCAGCTTCGATAGGCAGTACTTC. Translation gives CASSFDRQYF.